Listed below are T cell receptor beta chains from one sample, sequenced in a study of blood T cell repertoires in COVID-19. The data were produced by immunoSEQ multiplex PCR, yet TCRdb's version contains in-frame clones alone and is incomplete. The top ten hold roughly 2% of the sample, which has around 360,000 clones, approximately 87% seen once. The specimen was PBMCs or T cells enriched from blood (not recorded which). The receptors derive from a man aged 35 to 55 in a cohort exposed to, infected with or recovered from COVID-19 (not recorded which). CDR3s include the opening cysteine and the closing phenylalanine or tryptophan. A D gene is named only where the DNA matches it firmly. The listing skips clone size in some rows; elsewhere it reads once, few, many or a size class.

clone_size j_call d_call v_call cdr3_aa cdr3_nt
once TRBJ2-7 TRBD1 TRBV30 CAWTGTDISYEQYF TGTGCCTGGACCGGGACAGATATCTCCTACGAGCAGTACTTC
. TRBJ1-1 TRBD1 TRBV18 CASSRSPGGRRGIEAFF TGTGCCAGCTCACGTTCACCAGGGGGGCGAAGAGGGATTGAAGCTTTCTTT
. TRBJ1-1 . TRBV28 CASTTPRHTAFF TGTGCCAGCACCACCCCCCGACATACAGCTTTCTTT
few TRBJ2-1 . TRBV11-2 CASSIAGNVNEQFF TGTGCCAGCAGCATCGCAGGGAACGTAAATGAGCAGTTCTTC
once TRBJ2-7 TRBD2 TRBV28 CASSVTGTSGSYEQYF TGTGCCAGCAGTGTCACCGGGACTAGCGGATCCTACGAGCAGTACTTC
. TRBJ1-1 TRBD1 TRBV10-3 CAIRGQGAGEAFF TGTGCCATCAGGGGACAGGGGGCAGGTGAAGCTTTCTTT
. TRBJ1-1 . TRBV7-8 CASSAIPDTEAFF TGTGCCAGCAGCGCAATCCCGGACACTGAAGCTTTCTTT
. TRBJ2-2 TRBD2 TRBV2 CASSALAGGPTGELFF TGTGCCAGCAGTGCACTAGCGGGAGGGCCCACCGGGGAGCTGTTTTTT
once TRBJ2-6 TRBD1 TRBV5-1 CASSSTGAGANVLTF TGCGCCAGCAGCTCAACAGGGGCTGGGGCCAACGTCCTGACTTTC
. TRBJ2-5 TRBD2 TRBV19 CASSSQGGETQYF TGTGCCAGTAGTTCGCAGGGAGGGGAGACCCAGTACTTC
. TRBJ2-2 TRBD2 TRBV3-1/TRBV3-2 CASSQGTSRAQRGELFF TGTGCCAGCAGCCAAGGGACTAGCAGGGCACAGAGGGGGGAGCTGTTTTTT
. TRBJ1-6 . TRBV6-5 CASSYSEGSNSPLHF TGTGCCAGCAGTTACTCGGAGGGGTCCAATTCACCCCTCCACTTT
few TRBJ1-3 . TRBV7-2 CASSLVPDISHTIYF TGTGCCAGCAGCTTAGTGCCAGACATATCTCACACCATATATTTT
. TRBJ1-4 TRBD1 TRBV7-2 CASSLSGTDEKLFF TGTGCCAGCAGCTTATCGGGGACAGATGAAAAACTGTTTTTT
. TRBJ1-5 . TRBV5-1 CASSLEGREGQPQHF TGCGCCAGCAGCTTGGAGGGCAGGGAAGGGCAGCCCCAGCATTTT
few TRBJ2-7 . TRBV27 CASSLSFQGYEQYF TGTGCCAGCAGTTTATCGTTCCAGGGTTACGAGCAGTACTTC
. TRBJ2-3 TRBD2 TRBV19 CASSLESSGTQYF TGTGCCAGTAGTTTGGAATCTAGCGGTACGCAGTATTTT
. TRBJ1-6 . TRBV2 CASSGQINSPLHF TGTGCCAGCAGTGGACAGATTAATTCACCCCTCCACTTT
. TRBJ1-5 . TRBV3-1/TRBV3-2 CASSQASGFNQPQHF TGTGCCAGCAGCCAAGCCTCGGGGTTCAATCAGCCCCAGCATTTT
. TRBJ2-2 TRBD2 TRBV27 CASRGGLAGGNTGELFF TGTGCCAGCAGAGGGGGACTAGCGGGAGGAAACACCGGGGAGCTGTTTTTT
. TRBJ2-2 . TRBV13 CASSPVVGELFF TGTGCCAGCAGCCCCGTAGTAGGGGAGCTGTTTTTT
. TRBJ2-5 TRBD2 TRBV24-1 CATSDLPTSGKQETQYF TGTGCCACCAGTGATTTGCCGACTAGCGGTAAACAAGAGACCCAGTACTTC
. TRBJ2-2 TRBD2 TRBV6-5 CASSPTSGRRELFF TGTGCCAGCAGCCCGACTAGCGGGAGACGGGAGCTGTTTTTT
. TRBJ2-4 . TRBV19 CASSMPGPKNIQYF TGTGCCAGTAGTATGCCGGGTCCCAAAAACATTCAGTACTTC
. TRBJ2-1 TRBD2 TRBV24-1 CATGRTSGSRGNEQFF TGTGCCACCGGACGGACTAGCGGGAGTCGTGGCAATGAGCAGTTCTTC
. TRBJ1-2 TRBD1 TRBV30 CAWRDRGYGYTF TGTGCCTGGAGGGACAGGGGCTATGGCTACACCTTC
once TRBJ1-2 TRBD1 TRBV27 CASKPGTATLYGYTF TGTGCCAGCAAGCCCGGGACAGCGACCCTCTATGGCTACACCTTC
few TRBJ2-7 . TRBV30 CAWSEGAYEQYF TGTGCCTGGAGTGAAGGAGCCTACGAGCAGTACTTC
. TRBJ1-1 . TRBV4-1 CASSQYREGTEAFF TGCGCCAGCAGCCAATACAGGGAGGGCACTGAAGCTTTCTTT
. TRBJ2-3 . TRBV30 CAWSPRGPSTDTQYF TGTGCCTGGAGCCCCAGGGGTCCCAGCACAGATACGCAGTATTTT
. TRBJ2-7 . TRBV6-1 CASSEQIDEQYF TGTGCCAGCAGTGAACAGATTGACGAGCAGTACTTC
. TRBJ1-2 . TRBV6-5 CASSLDNNYGYTF TGTGCCAGCAGCTTAGACAATAACTATGGCTACACCTTC
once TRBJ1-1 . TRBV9 CASSGAGTKNTEAFF TGTGCCAGCAGCGGGGCAGGGACTAAGAACACTGAAGCTTTCTTT
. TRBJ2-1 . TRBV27 CASSPRTPLAVEQFF TGTGCCAGCAGTCCTAGGACTCCTTTGGCAGTTGAGCAGTTCTTC
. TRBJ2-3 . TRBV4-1 CASSLRGTDTQYF TGCGCCAGCAGCCTGCGGGGCACAGATACGCAGTATTTT
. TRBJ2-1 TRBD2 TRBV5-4 CASSSGGSRSNEQFF TGTGCCAGCAGCTCCGGCGGGAGTAGATCGAATGAGCAGTTCTTC
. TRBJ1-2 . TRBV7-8 CASSFNGGEPNYGYTF TGTGCCAGCAGCTTTAATGGGGGGGAACCCAACTATGGCTACACCTTC
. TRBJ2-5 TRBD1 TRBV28 CASSLSGGAETQYF TGTGCCAGCAGTTTATCAGGGGGCGCAGAGACCCAGTACTTC
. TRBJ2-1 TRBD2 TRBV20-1 CSASSLAGVRNEQFF TGCAGTGCTAGTTCTCTAGCGGGAGTCCGGAATGAGCAGTTCTTC
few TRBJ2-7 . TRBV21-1 CASSKGGLAGDYEQYF TGTGCCAGCAGCAAAGGCGGGCTAGCGGGAGACTACGAGCAGTACTTC
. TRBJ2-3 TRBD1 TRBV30 CAWSTHRTGKSTDTQYF TGTGCCTGGAGCACCCATCGGACAGGGAAAAGCACAGATACGCAGTATTTT
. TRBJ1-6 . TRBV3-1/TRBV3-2 CASSRGTGLYNSPLHF TGTGCCAGCAGCCGAGGGACGGGACTCTATAATTCACCCCTCCACTTT
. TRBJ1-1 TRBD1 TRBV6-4 CASSDPTGQIYMNTEAFF TGTGCCAGCAGTGACCCTACGGGACAGATATACATGAACACTGAAGCTTTCTTT
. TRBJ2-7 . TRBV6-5 CASSRVGGNEQYF TGTGCCAGCAGTAGGGTGGGAGGAAACGAGCAGTACTTC
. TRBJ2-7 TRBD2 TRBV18 CASSPRSGRSPYEQYF TGTGCCAGCTCACCACGGAGCGGGAGATCCCCCTACGAGCAGTACTTC
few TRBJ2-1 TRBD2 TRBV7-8 CASSLKGGRASYNEQFF TGTGCCAGCAGCTTAAAAGGCGGGAGGGCCTCCTACAATGAGCAGTTCTTC
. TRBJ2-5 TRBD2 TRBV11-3 CASSLGLAGVQETQYF TGTGCCAGCAGCTTAGGGCTAGCGGGAGTCCAAGAGACCCAGTACTTC
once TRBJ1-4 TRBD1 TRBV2 CASTDSGTGREKLFF TGTGCCAGCACTGATTCCGGGACAGGGAGGGAAAAACTGTTTTTT